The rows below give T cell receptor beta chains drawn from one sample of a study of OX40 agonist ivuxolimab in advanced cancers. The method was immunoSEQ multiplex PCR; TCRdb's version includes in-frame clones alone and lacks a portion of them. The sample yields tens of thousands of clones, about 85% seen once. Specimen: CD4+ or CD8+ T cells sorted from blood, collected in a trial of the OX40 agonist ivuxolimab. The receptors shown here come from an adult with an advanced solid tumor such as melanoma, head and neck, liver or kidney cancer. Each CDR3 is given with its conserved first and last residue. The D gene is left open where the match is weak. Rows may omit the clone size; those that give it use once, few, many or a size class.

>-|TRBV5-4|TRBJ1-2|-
CASSLNRVGGYTF
TGTGCCAGCAGCTTGAATAGGGTCGGGGGCTACACCTTC
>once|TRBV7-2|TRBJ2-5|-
CASSFTRETQYF
TGTGCCAGCAGCTTTACCCGGGAGACCCAGTACTTC
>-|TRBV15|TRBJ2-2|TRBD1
CATSRPGQGDTGELFF
TGTGCCACCAGCAGACCGGGACAGGGTGACACCGGGGAGCTGTTTTTT
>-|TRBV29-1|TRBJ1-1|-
CSVVPRREAFF
TGCAGCGTTGTGCCCCGGAGGGAAGCTTTCTTT
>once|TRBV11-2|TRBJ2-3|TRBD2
CASSLELADTQYF
TGTGCCAGCAGCTTAGAACTAGCGGATACGCAGTATTTT
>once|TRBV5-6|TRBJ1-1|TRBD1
CASSQFITGDNTEAFF
TGTGCCAGCAGCCAATTCATCACAGGGGACAACACTGAAGCTTTCTTT
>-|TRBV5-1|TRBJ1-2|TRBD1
CASSLGQQAYGYTF
TGCGCCAGCAGCCTGGGACAGCAAGCCTATGGCTACACCTTC
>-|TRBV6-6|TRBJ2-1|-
CASSRYNEQFF
TGTGCCAGCAGCCGCTACAATGAGCAGTTCTTC
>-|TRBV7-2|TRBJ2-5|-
CASSFVLEETQYF
TGTGCCAGCAGCTTCGTCCTCGAAGAGACCCAGTACTTC
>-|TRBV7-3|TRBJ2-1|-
CASSLPPNEQFF
TGTGCCAGCAGCTTACCCCCGAATGAGCAGTTCTTC
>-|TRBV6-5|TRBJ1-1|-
CASSYSVQGKAEAFF
TGTGCCAGCAGTTACTCGGTCCAGGGAAAGGCTGAAGCTTTCTTT
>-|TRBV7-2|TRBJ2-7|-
CASSLWDNSYEQYF
TGTGCCAGCAGCTTATGGGACAACTCCTACGAGCAGTACTTC
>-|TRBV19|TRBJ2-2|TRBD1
CASSIQGAAARSTGELFF
TGTGCCAGTAGTATCCAGGGGGCGGCGGCTCGAAGCACCGGGGAGCTGTTTTTT
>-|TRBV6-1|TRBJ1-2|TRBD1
CASSPTGIYGYTF
TGTGCCAGCAGTCCGACAGGGATCTATGGCTACACCTTC
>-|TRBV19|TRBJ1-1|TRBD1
CASWGRQGWTEAFF
TGTGCCAGTTGGGGCCGACAGGGTTGGACTGAAGCTTTCTTT
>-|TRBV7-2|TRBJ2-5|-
CASRPSGGGAQYF
TGTGCCAGCAGGCCTTCAGGGGGAGGGGCCCAGTACTTC
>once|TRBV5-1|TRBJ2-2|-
CASSWSGIDTGELFF
TGCGCCAGCAGCTGGAGCGGAATAGACACCGGGGAGCTGTTTTTT
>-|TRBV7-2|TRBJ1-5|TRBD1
CASSLAAGTGAQPQHF
TGTGCCAGCAGCTTAGCAGCCGGGACAGGGGCCCAGCCCCAGCATTTT
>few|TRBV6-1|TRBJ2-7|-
CASSEVPGPSYEQYF
TGTGCCAGCAGTGAAGTTCCGGGACCCTCCTACGAGCAGTACTTC
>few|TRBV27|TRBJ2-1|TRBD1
CASGRKGQYNEQFF
TGTGCCAGCGGCCGAAAGGGACAGTACAATGAGCAGTTCTTC
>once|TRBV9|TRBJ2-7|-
CASSSGQTPYEQYF
TGTGCCAGCAGCTCGGGGCAGACCCCCTACGAGCAGTACTTC
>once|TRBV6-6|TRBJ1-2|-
CASSYSNDRGGYTF
TGTGCCAGCAGTTACTCGAACGACCGGGGAGGCTACACCTTC
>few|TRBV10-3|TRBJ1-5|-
CAISGLPNQPQHF
TGTGCCATCAGTGGGCTCCCAAATCAGCCCCAGCATTTT
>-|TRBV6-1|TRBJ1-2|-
CASSEVGTYGYTF
TGTGCCAGCAGTGAGGTGGGCACCTATGGCTACACCTTC
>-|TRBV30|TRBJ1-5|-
CAYLEGAGNQPQHF
TGTGCCTACCTTGAGGGCGCGGGCAATCAGCCCCAGCATTTT
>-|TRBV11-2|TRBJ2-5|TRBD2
CASSSQGTSGKATQYF
TGTGCCAGCAGCTCCCAGGGGACTAGCGGGAAGGCGACCCAGTACTTC
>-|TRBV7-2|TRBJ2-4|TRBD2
CASSSEPGLAGGRYF
TGTGCCAGCAGCTCCGAACCGGGACTAGCGGGGGGACGGTACTTC
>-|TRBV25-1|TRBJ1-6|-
CASSESGNNSPLHF
TGTGCCAGCAGTGAGTCTGGGAATAATTCACCCCTCCACTTT
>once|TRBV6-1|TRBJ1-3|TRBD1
CASGPGQGWDTIYF
TGTGCCAGCGGTCCGGGACAGGGCTGGGACACCATATATTTT
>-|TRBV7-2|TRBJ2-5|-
CASGQGGDPYF
TGTGCCAGCGGACAAGGGGGGGATCCGTACTTC
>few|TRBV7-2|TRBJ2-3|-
CASSVRGAPDTQYF
TGTGCCAGCAGCGTCCGGGGGGCGCCAGATACGCAGTATTTT
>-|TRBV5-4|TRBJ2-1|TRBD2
CASSSGVGGSSYNEQFF
TGTGCCAGCAGCTCGGGGGTGGGAGGGAGCTCCTACAATGAGCAGTTCTTC
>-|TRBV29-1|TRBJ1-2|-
CSAGSAGTYGYTF
TGCAGCGCCGGAAGTGCGGGGACGTATGGCTACACCTTC
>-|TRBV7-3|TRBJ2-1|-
CASTLGQNNEQFF
TGTGCCAGCACCTTAGGACAGAACAATGAGCAGTTCTTC
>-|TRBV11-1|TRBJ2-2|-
CASSLQGRTGELFF
TGTGCCAGCAGCTTACAGGGCCGCACCGGGGAGCTGTTTTTT
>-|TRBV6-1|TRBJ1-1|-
CASSLVGNTEAFF
TGTGCCAGCTCCCTTGTAGGGAACACTGAAGCTTTCTTT
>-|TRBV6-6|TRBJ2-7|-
CASSSGAYISYEQYF
TGTGCCAGCAGTTCCGGGGCTTATATCTCCTACGAGCAGTACTTC
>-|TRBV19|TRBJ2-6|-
CASSIDLSSGANVLTF
TGTGCCAGTAGTATAGATCTGAGCTCTGGGGCCAACGTCCTGACTTTC
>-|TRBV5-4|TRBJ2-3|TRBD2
CASSLMRAGSTDTQYF
TGTGCCAGCAGCTTGATGCGAGCGGGGAGCACAGATACGCAGTATTTT
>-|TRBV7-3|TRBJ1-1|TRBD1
CASSPTGQERTEAFF
TGTGCCAGCAGCCCGACGGGACAGGAGCGGACTGAAGCTTTCTTT
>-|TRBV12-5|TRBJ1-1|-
CASGRRTEAFF
TGTGCTAGTGGGCGTCGCACTGAAGCTTTCTTT
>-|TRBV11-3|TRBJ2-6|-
CASSFPGGANVLTF
TGTGCCAGCAGCTTCCCCGGTGGGGCCAACGTCCTGACTTTC
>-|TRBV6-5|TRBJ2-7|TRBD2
CASSSRVAGGDYEQYF
TGTGCCAGCAGTTCCCGGGTAGCGGGGGGTGACTACGAGCAGTACTTC
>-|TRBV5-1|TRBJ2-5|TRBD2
CASSLRASGQETQYF
TGCGCCAGCAGCTTGCGGGCTAGCGGGCAAGAGACCCAGTACTTC
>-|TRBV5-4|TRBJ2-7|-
CASSLEGLGSTEQYF
TGTGCCAGCAGCTTGGAGGGCCTAGGATCGACCGAGCAGTACTTC
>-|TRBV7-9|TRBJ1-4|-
CASSKRDTHRGLFF
TGTGCCAGCAGCAAACGGGACACCCATCGGGGGCTGTTTTTT
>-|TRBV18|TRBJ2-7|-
CASSPGSEQYF
TGTGCCAGCTCCCCTGGAAGCGAGCAGTACTTC
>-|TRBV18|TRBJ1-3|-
CASSPAQGFSGNTIYF
TGTGCCAGCTCACCAGCGCAGGGTTTCTCAGGAAACACCATATATTTT
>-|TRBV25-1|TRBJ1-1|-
CASSEEWGSAFF
TGTGCCAGCAGTGAAGAGTGGGGGTCCGCTTTCTTT
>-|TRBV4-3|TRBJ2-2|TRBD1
CASSQEGTGGVITGELFF
TGCGCCAGCAGCCAAGAGGGGACAGGGGGCGTTATCACCGGGGAGCTGTTTTTT
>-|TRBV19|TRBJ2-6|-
CASKPMTGGANVLTF
TGTGCCAGTAAACCCATGACCGGTGGGGCCAACGTCCTGACTTTC
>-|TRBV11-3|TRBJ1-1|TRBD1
CASRGGQTNTEAFF
TGTGCCAGCAGAGGGGGACAGACGAACACTGAAGCTTTCTTT
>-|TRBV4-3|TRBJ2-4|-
CASSSGTLGSGIQYF
TGCGCCAGCAGCTCTGGGACATTGGGGTCGGGCATTCAGTACTTC
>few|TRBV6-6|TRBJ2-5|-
CASSYGGETQYF
TGTGCCAGCAGTTACGGGGGGGAGACCCAGTACTTC
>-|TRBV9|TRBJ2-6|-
CASSPTHSGANVLTF
TGTGCCAGCAGCCCGACCCACTCCGGGGCCAACGTCCTGACTTTC
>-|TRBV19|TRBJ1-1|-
CASSIDVRAAEAFF
TGTGCCAGTAGTATAGACGTCAGGGCGGCTGAAGCTTTCTTT
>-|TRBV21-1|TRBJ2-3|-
CASSKAGRGAGDTQYF
TGTGCCAGCAGCAAAGCCGGCAGGGGTGCGGGGGATACGCAGTATTTT
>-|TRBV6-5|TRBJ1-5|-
CASSYAAGGGNQPQHF
TGTGCCAGCAGTTACGCCGCAGGCGGAGGTAATCAGCCCCAGCATTTT